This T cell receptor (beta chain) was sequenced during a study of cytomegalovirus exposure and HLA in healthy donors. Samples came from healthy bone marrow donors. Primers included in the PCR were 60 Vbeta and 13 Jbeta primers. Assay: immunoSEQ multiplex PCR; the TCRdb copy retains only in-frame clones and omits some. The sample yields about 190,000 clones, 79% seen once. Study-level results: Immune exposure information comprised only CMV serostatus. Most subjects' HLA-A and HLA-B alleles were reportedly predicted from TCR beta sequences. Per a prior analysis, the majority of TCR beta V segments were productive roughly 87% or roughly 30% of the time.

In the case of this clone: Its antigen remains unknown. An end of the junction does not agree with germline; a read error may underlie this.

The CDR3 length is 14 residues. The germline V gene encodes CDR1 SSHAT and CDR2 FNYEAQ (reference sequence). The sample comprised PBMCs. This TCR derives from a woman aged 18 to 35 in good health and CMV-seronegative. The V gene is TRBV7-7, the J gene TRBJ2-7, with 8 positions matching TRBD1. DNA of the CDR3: TGTGCTAGCAGCCTCGACAGGGGTTCCTACGAGCAGTACTTC. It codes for CASSLDRGSYEQYF.